These 22 T cell receptor beta chains were sequenced from one sample in a study of blood T cell repertoires in COVID-19. Sequencing used immunoSEQ multiplex PCR; TCRdb keeps in-frame clones, though not all of them. The sample consists of 150,000 or so clones, more than 85% of them appearing once. Specimen: peripheral blood. The receptors were sampled from a woman in her 70s with acute or convalescent COVID-19.

This clone has more than one count but fewer than ten. This rearrangement joins TRBV7-2 to TRBJ1-1, with 8 bases that match TRBD1. CDR1 SGHTA and CDR2 FQGNSA come from the germline V gene. Unmatched junction bases numbered 4, after V lost 3 bases and J lost 4 bases. The CDR3 sequence is 14 residues long. This CDR3 is CASSLQGASTEAFF. The DNA of the CDR3 is TGTGCCAGCAGCTTGCAGGGGGCGAGCACTGAAGCTTTCTTT.

The gene calls are TRBV19 and TRBJ1-1; 7 nucleotides align to TRBD1. The CDR3 sequence is 15 residues long. Germline assignment: CDR1 LNHDA and CDR2 SQIVND (reference sequence). Unmatched junction bases numbered 7, after V lost 5 bases and J lost 1 base. CDR3 DNA sequence: TGTGCCAGTAGTCCCCGGACAGGAAAGAACACTGAAGCTTTCTTT. It is translated as CASSPRTGKNTEAFF.

The chain joins TRBV6-5 to TRBJ1-1; a possible D gene is TRBD1 (5 bases). The CDR3 runs 15 residues. Trimming removed 8 bases at V and 3 bases at J, with 19 bases between. Germline lookup yields CDR1 MNHEY and CDR2 SVGAGI. The CDR3 loop is CASWGRGGPHTEAFF. The DNA of the CDR3 is TGTGCCAGCTGGGGTAGGGGCGGACCTCACACTGAAGCTTTCTTT.

This chain connects TRBV7-9 to TRBJ1-3; 11 bases are a match to TRBD1. Trimming took 1 base from V and 0 from J; bases not matched to a gene: 2. From germline, CDR1 is SEHNR and CDR2 FQNEAQ (reference sequence). This CDR3 region has 17 residues. The DNA for the CDR3 is TGTGCCAGCAGCTTAGTCGGGACAGGGGGCTCTGGAAACACCATATATTTT. Its protein is CASSLVGTGGSGNTIYF. The full variable domain, its missing parts supplied by reference TRBV7-9 and TRBJ1-3, is DTGVSQNPRHKITKRGQNVTFRCDPISEHNRLYWYRQTLGQGPEFLTYFQNEAQLEKSRLLSDRFSAERPKGSFSTLEIQRTEQGDSAMYLCASSLVGTGGSGNTIYFGEGSWLTVV.

The chain uses TRBV12-3 or TRBV12-4 and TRBJ1-2; 7 bases agree with TRBD1. The trim removed 6 bases at V and 2 bases at J, leaving 3 bases unmatched. This CDR3 has 13 residues. The CDR3 reads CASSADRNYGYTF. The DNA for the CDR3 is TGTGCCAGCAGCGCGGACAGGAACTATGGCTACACCTTC.

The CDR3 DNA sequence: TGTGCCAGCAGCCAGACGTTACCCGGGACTAGCGGGGGTCATACGCAGTATTTT. This translates into CASSQTLPGTSGGHTQYF. This rearrangement joins TRBV3-1 (or the pseudogene TRBV3-2) to TRBJ2-3; 14 bases match TRBD2. Germline CDR1 is LGHDT and CDR2 is YNNKEL (reference sequence). This CDR3 comprises 18 residues. V was pared by 3 bases and J by 7 bases, with 12 bases of the junction left unmatched.

This CDR3 is CASSPRGITQYF. CDR3 nucleotides: TGTGCCAGCAGCCCCAGGGGGATTACGCAGTATTTT. This rearrangement joins TRBV6-5 to TRBJ2-3; TRBD1 matches 7 bases. This CDR3 is 12 amino acids long. V was clipped by 6 bases and J by 8 bases; unmatched bases: 5. The germline gives CDR1 MNHEY, CDR2 SVGAGI.

The chain carries TRBV5-1 and TRBJ2-5; 8 bases align to TRBD2. J lost 1 base, V lost 2 bases, and 1 base had no gene match. The CDR3 runs to 14 residues. Germline V gene sequence: CDR1 SGHRS, CDR2 YFSETQ. The CDR3 sequence: CASSFRGGQETQYF. Here the CDR3 DNA reads TGCGCCAGCAGCTTCCGGGGGGGCCAAGAGACCCAGTACTTC.

The chain has TRBV4-1 and TRBJ1-1; tentatively, D is TRBD1 (6 bases). Trimming shortened V by 3 bases and J by 1 base, and 9 bases separated the two germline ends. From germline, CDR1 is MGHRA and CDR2 YSYEKL. This CDR3 is 14 amino acids long. CDR3: CASSHLGGNTEAFF. CDR3 nucleotide sequence: TGCGCCAGCAGCCATCTAGGGGGGAACACTGAAGCTTTCTTT.

The chain links TRBV25-1 to TRBJ1-1; TRBD1 agrees at 9 bases. The V and J ends lost 3 bases and 9 bases, in that order; junction bases with no gene match: 2. The germline gives CDR1 MGHDK, CDR2 SYGVNS. The CDR3 sequence is 12 residues long. CDR3 amino acids: CASSETGGKAFF. CDR3 in DNA: TGTGCCAGCAGTGAGACAGGGGGAAAAGCTTTCTTT.

As DNA, the CDR3 is TGTGCCAGCAGCCGACAGGCGAACACTGAAGCTTTCTTT. Its translation: CASSRQANTEAFF. This chain links TRBV7-3 with TRBJ1-1, with D maybe TRBD1 (6 bases). CDR1 and CDR2 from the germline V gene are SGHTA and FQGTGA. V lost 5 bases to trimming and J lost 1 base, with 8 bases between them. The CDR3 totals 13 residues.

This sequence joins TRBV4-3 and TRBJ1-6; TRBD1 agrees at 9 bases. There are 15 residues in the CDR3. Germline V gene sequence: CDR1 LGHNA, CDR2 YSLEER. Trimming removed 2 bases from V and 6 bases from J; junction bases left unmatched: 2. The CDR3 DNA is TGCGCCAGCAGCCAATGGACAGGGGTTAATTCACCCCTCCACTTT. Protein: CASSQWTGVNSPLHF.

V and J are TRBV7-8 and TRBJ1-5; TRBD1 is a possible D gene (6 bases). This CDR3 has 18 amino acids. Germline V gene data show CDR1 as SGHVS and CDR2 as FQNEAQ. Trimming shortened V by 0 bases and J by 0 bases, and 15 bases separated the two germline ends. CDR3: CASSLALPGTTSNQPQHF. In nucleotides, the CDR3 is TGTGCCAGCAGCTTAGCCCTTCCAGGGACAACTAGCAATCAGCCCCAGCATTTT.

V usage is TRBV6-5 and J usage is TRBJ2-5; D remains unclear. V lost 7 bases and J lost 2, with 14 bases in between. The CDR3 runs to 14 residues. Germline CDR1 is MNHEY and CDR2 is SVGAGI. This chain's CDR3 is CASTKSDWQETQYF. The CDR3 nucleotides are TGTGCCAGCACCAAATCAGACTGGCAAGAGACCCAGTACTTC.

This sequence joins TRBV7-6 and TRBJ2-3; 8 bases agree with TRBD2. The CDR3 runs 17 residues. V lost 5 bases, J lost 2 bases, and 12 bases stayed unmatched. CDR1 and CDR2 (germline): SGHVS, FNYEAQ. The CDR3 nucleotides are TGTGCCAGCAGCCTACCCGAGGGGCGGGGGGACACAGATACGCAGTATTTT. Translated: CASSLPEGRGDTDTQYF.

The chain has TRBV28 and TRBJ1-3, with a tentative D call TRBD1 (5 bases). V was pared by 6 bases and J by 3 bases, with 9 bases between. This CDR3 comprises 13 residues. CDR1 is MDHEN and CDR2 is SYDVKM in the germline V gene. CDR3 loop: CASREGIGNTIYF. As DNA, the CDR3 is TGTGCCAGCAGGGAGGGGATTGGAAACACCATATATTTT.

In this sample, this clone turned up once. The V gene is TRBV3-1 (or the pseudogene TRBV3-2), the J gene TRBJ2-3, with TRBD2 matching over 9 bases. The CDR3 length is 18 residues. V shed 4 bases and J 2 bases; nucleotides not matched to a gene: 13. Germline CDR1 is LGHDT and CDR2 is YNNKEL (reference sequence). CDR3 DNA sequence: TGTGCCAGCAGCCCCAAGGGCATAGCGGGGGCCTACACAGATACGCAGTATTTT. Protein: CASSPKGIAGAYTDTQYF.

This clone is a singleton in its sample. The chain joins TRBV2 to TRBJ2-3; perhaps TRBD1 as D (5 bases). There are 14 residues in the CDR3. Germline values: CDR1 SNHLY, CDR2 FYNNEI. V gave up 3 bases and J gave up 1 base, with 8 bases separating them. CDR3: CASSDLGGTDTQYF. DNA for the CDR3: TGTGCCAGCAGTGATCTAGGGGGCACAGATACGCAGTATTTT.

The chain combines TRBV15 with TRBJ1-2, with D possibly being TRBD1 (5 bases). This CDR3 spans 14 amino acids. V dropped 0 bases and J dropped 8 bases, with 13 bases sitting between them. CDR1 is LNHNV, CDR2 YYDKDF, per germline (reference sequence). The CDR3 DNA follows: TGTGCCACCAGCAGAGATGGGGGAGGATGGGGCTACACCTTC. Translated, it gives CATSRDGGGWGYTF.

This chain joins TRBV6-5 and TRBJ1-4; D not certain. The CDR3 sequence is 15 residues long. Germline V gene data show CDR1 as MNHEY and CDR2 as SVGAGI. The V and J ends lost 4 bases and 0 bases respectively, with 9 bases between them. The CDR3 coding sequence is TGTGCCAGCAGTTTCTCAGCTGCAACTAATGAAAAACTGTTTTTT. Its protein product is CASSFSAATNEKLFF.

Details on this clone: Mismatch with germline at one junction end may stem from a read error. The J gene is TRBJ2-7, the V gene TRBV27; 7 nucleotides align to TRBD1. Per germline, CDR1 MNHEY and CDR2 SMNVEV (reference sequence). This CDR3 region has 15 residues. The CDR3 nucleotides are TGTGCCAGGAGTTTGGTGGTTCGGGACAGTTACGAGCAGTACTTC. Protein: CARSLVVRDSYEQYF.

The V and J genes are TRBV11-2 and TRBJ1-1; 11 nucleotides align to TRBD1. This CDR3 has 14 residues. Germline V gives CDR1 SGHAT, CDR2 FQNNGV. J was trimmed by 4 bases and V by 4 bases; bases with no gene match: 2. The DNA for the CDR3 is TGTGCCAGCAGCTATGGGACAGGGGGCACTGAAGCTTTCTTT. Translation gives CASSYGTGGTEAFF.